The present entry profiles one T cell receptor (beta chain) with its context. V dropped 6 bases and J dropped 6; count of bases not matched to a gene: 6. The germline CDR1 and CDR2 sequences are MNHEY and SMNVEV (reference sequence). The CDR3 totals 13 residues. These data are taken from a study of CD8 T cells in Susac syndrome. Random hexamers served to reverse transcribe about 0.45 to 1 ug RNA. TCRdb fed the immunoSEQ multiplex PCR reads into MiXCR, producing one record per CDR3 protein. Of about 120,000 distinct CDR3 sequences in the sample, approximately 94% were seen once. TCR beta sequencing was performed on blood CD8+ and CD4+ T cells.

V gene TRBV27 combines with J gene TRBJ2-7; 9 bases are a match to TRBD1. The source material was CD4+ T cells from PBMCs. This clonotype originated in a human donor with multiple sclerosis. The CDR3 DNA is TGTGCCAGCAGGAAAACAGGGGGCCGCGAGCAGTACTTC. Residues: CASRKTGGREQYF.